This T cell receptor beta chain came from a study of regulatory T cells in long-lasting Graves disease. As for the study in general: For under 3 months, newly diagnosed Graves' patients had been taking antithyroid drugs.

This sample's time point: newly diagnosed GD, antithyroid drugs for less than 3 months. From PBMCs, RNA was extracted and then used to make the TCR library. This CDR3 region has 14 residues. Germline V gene sequence: CDR1 SQVTM, CDR2 ANQGSEA. With 5 bases clipped from V and 4 bases from J, the junction kept 7 bases outside the gene matches. This clonotype was seen repeatedly, ten times or more. With iRepertoire HTBI primers and Arm-PCR of CDR3 regions, TCR beta libraries were built. TCRdb re-analysed the multiplex PCR reads in MiXCR, keeping a single row per CDR3 protein. The table has more than 300,000 distinct CDR3 sequences, around 15% seen once. This sample was also put to use in a study of T cells in Graves' hyperthyroidism and ophthalmopathy.

The sample consisted of peripheral blood mononuclear cells (PBMCs), taken at new diagnosis, from a patient treated with antithyroid drugs. This sequence was found in a woman between 18 and 29 years old with Graves disease. This chain connects TRBV29-1 to TRBJ2-1; TRBD1 agrees at 8 bases. The CDR3 DNA follows: TGCAGCGTTCGCGGGGACAGGCCGTACAATGAGCAGTTCTTC. Translated: CSVRGDRPYNEQFF.